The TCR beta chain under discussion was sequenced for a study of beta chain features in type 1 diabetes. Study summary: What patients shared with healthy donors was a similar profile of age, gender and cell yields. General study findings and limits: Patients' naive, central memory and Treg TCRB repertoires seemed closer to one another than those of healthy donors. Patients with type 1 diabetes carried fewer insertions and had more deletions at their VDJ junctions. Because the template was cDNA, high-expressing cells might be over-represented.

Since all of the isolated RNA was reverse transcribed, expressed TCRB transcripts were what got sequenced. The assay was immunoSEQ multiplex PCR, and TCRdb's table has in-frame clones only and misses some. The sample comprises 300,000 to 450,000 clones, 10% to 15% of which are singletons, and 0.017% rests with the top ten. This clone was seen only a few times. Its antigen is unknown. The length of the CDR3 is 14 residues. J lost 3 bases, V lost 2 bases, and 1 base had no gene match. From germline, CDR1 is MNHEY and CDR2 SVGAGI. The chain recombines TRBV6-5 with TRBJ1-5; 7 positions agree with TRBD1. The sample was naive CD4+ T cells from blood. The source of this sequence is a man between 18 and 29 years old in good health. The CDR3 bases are TGTGCCAGCAGTTACGACAGGGACAATCAGCCCCAGCATTTT. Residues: CASSYDRDNQPQHF.